This T cell receptor (beta chain) was documented in a study of PD-1 blockade in classical Hodgkin lymphoma. Whole-study results and caveats: At baseline, newly diagnosed patients reportedly showed less TCR diversity than healthy donors. Patients newly diagnosed and complete responders had comparable baseline diversity.

V shed 5 bases and J 5 bases; nucleotides not matched to a gene: 4. Germline V lookup: CDR1 MNHNY, CDR2 SVGAGI (reference sequence). CDR3 length equals 13 residues. Every single patient, without exception, relapsed after autologous stem cell transplantation, and brentuximab vedotin exposure varied. Progressive disease, partial response or complete response was each patient's best response. Assay: immunoSEQ multiplex PCR; the TCRdb copy retains only in-frame clones and omits some. The sample lists tens of thousands of clones, roughly nine tenths occurring once. Points on this clone: Its target is unknown.

The input for sequencing was peripheral blood mononuclear cells (PBMCs), taken at baseline. This receptor was obtained from a human donor with classical Hodgkin lymphoma. The chain recombines TRBV6-6 with TRBJ2-7; 9 bases align to TRBD2. CDR3 coding DNA: TGTGCCAGCAGTCCTAGCGGGGTCCACGAGCAGTACTTC. Encoded protein: CASSPSGVHEQYF.